This TCR beta chain was found in a study of cytomegalovirus exposure and HLA in healthy donors. Study-level points and caveats: Analysis performed later found about 17,000 TCR beta sequences associated with HLA alleles at 0.05 false discovery rate.

Worth noting for this clone: Its matching antigen is unknown.

PCR was performed using 60 Vbeta and 13 Jbeta primers. Measured with immunoSEQ multiplex PCR; TCRdb has only the in-frame clones, and not every one. The specimen's table records around 84,000 clones. V dropped 5 bases and J dropped 5 bases, with 13 bases sitting between them. The germline V gene has CDR1 MNHEY and CDR2 SVGAGI. This CDR3 contains 13 residues. The gene calls are TRBV6-5 and TRBJ2-7, with a weak D call TRBD2 (5 bases). The sequence was obtained from a man aged 25 to 40 in good health and CMV-seronegative. The sequenced sample consisted of PBMCs. For the CDR3, the DNA is TGTGCCAGCAGTCCCCCGGGATCCGACGAGCAGTACTTC. Its translation is CASSPPGSDEQYF.